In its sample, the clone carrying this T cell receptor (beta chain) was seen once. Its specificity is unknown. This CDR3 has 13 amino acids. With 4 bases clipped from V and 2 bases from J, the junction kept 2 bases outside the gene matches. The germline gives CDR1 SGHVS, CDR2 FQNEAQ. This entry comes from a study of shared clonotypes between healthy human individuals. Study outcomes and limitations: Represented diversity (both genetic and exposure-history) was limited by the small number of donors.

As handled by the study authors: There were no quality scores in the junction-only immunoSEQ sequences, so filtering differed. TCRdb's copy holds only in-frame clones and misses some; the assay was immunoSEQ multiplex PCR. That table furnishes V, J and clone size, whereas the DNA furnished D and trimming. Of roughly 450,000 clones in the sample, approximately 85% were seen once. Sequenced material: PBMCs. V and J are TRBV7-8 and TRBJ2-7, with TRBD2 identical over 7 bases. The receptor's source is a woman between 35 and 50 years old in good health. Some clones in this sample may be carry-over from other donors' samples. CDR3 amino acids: CASSSGTTYEQYF. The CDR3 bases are TGTGCCAGCAGCTCCGGGACTACCTACGAGCAGTACTTC.